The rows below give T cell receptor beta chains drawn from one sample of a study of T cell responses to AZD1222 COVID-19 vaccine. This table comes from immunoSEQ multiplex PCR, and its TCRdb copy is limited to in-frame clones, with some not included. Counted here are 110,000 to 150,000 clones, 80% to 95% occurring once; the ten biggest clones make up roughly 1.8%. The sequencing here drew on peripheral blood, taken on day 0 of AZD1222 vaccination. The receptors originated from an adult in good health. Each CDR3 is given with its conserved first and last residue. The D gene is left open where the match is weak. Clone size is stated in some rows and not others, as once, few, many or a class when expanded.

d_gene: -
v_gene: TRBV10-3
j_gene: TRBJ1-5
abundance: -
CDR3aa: CAISVGGDQPQHF
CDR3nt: TGTGCCATCAGTGTTGGAGGGGATCAGCCCCAGCATTTT

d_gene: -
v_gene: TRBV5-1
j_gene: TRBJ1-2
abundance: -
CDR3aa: CASSLSNGNYGYTF
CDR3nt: TGCGCCAGCAGCCTAAGCAACGGAAACTATGGCTACACCTTC

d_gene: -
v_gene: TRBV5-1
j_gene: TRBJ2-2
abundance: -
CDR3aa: CASSFPRENTGELFF
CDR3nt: TGCGCCAGCAGCTTCCCCCGGGAGAACACCGGGGAGCTGTTTTTT

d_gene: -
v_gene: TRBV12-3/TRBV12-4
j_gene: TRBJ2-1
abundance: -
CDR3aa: CASSLGLARQFF
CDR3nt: TGTGCCAGCAGTTTAGGCCTGGCGAGGCAGTTCTTC

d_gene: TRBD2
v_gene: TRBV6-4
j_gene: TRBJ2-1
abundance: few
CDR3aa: CASSDSGGSNEQFF
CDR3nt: TGTGCCAGCAGTGACTCTGGCGGGAGCAATGAGCAGTTCTTC

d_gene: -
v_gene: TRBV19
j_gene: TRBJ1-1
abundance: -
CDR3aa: CASKSSPANTEAFF
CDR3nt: TGTGCCAGTAAAAGTTCTCCGGCAAACACTGAAGCTTTCTTT

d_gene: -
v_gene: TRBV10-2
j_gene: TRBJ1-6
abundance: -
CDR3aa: CASSESGSPLHF
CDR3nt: TGCGCCAGCAGTGAGTCGGGTTCACCCCTCCACTTT

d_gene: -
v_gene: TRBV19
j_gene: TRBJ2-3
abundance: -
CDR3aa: CASSIADRGTDTQYF
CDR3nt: TGTGCCAGTAGTATTGCCGATAGGGGTACAGATACGCAGTATTTT

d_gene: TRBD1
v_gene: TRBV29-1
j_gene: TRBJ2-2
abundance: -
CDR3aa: CSVETGIGGELFF
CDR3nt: TGCAGCGTTGAGACAGGGATTGGCGGGGAGCTGTTTTTT

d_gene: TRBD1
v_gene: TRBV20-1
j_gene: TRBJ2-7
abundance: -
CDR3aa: CSASGDRETYEQYF
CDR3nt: TGCAGTGCTAGTGGGGACAGGGAGACCTACGAGCAGTACTTC

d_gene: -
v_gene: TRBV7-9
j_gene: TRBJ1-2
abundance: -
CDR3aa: CASSLAGGLANYGYTF
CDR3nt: TGTGCCAGCAGCTTAGCAGGGGGTTTAGCTAACTATGGCTACACCTTC

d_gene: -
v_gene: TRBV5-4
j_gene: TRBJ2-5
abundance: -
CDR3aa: CASSYGRGETQYF
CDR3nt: TGTGCCAGCAGCTATGGCCGTGGGGAGACCCAGTACTTC

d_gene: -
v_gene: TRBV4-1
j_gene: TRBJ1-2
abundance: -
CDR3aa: CASSTPARADGYTF
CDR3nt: TGCGCCAGCAGCACCCCCGCCAGGGCCGATGGCTACACCTTC

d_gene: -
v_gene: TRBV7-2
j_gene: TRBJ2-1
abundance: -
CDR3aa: CASSPRVGWPPGSGYEQFF
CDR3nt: TGTGCCAGCAGCCCACGTGTTGGGTGGCCACCAGGTTCAGGATATGAGCAGTTCTTC

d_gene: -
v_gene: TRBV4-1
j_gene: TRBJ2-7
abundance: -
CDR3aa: CASSQATSYEQYF
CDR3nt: TGCGCCAGCAGCCAAGCGACTAGTTACGAGCAGTACTTC

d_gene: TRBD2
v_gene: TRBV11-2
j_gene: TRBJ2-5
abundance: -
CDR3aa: CASSRTSAQETQYF
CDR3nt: TGTGCCAGCAGCCGGACTAGCGCCCAAGAGACCCAGTACTTC

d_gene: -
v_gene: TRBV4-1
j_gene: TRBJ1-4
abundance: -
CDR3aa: CASSQDRDEKLFF
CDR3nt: TGCGCCAGCAGCCAAGACAGGGACGAAAAACTGTTTTTT

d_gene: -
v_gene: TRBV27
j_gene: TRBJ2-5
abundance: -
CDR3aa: CASSSRDIKTQYF
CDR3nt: TGTGCCAGCAGTTCCCGGGACATAAAAACCCAGTACTTC

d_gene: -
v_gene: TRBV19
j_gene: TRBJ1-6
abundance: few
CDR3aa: CASSDTGYGDSPLHF
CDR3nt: TGTGCCAGTAGTGATACAGGGTACGGGGATTCACCCCTCCACTTT

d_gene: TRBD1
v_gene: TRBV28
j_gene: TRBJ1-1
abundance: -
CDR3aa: CASRLNRGTRTGEAFF
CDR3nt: TGTGCCAGCCGGTTAAACAGGGGAACCCGGACAGGGGAAGCTTTCTTT

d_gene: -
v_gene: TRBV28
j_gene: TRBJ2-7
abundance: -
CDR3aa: CASSFFGSTYEQYF
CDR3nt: TGTGCCAGCAGTTTTTTCGGCAGTACCTACGAGCAGTACTTC

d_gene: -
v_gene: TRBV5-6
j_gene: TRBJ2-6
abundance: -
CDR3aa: CASSLGASGANVLTF
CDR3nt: TGTGCCAGCAGCTTAGGCGCCTCTGGGGCCAACGTCCTGACTTTC

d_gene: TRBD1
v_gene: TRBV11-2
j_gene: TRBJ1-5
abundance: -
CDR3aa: CASSRDRDEPQHF
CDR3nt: TGTGCCAGCAGCCGAGACAGGGACGAGCCCCAGCATTTT

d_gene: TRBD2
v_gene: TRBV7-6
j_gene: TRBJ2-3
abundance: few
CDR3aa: CASSLVWEGADTQYF
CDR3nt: TGTGCCAGCAGCTTAGTTTGGGAGGGTGCAGATACGCAGTATTTT

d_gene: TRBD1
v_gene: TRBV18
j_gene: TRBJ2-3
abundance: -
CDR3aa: CASSLAHRGAGTDTQYF
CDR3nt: TGTGCCAGCTCACTAGCCCACAGGGGTGCGGGCACAGATACGCAGTATTTT

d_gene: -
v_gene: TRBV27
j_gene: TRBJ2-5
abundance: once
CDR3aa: CASRPSGTPKGQETQYF
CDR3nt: TGTGCCAGCAGGCCCTCCGGGACACCGAAGGGCCAAGAGACCCAGTACTTC

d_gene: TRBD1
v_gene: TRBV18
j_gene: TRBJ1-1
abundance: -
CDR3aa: CASSPPGQGAIEAFF
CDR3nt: TGTGCCAGCTCACCACCGGGACAGGGGGCGATTGAAGCTTTCTTT

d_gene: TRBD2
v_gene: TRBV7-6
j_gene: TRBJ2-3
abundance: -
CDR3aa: CASSLSLRRLAGVQIDTQYF
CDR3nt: TGTGCCAGCAGCTTATCCCTAAGAAGACTAGCGGGAGTTCAGATAGATACGCAGTATTTT

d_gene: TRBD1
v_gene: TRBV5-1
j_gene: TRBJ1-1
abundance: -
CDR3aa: CASSRFWTGGRGAEAFF
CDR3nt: TGCGCCAGCAGCCGCTTTTGGACAGGGGGCAGGGGCGCTGAAGCTTTCTTT

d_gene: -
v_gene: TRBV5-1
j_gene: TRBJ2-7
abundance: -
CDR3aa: CASSLTSPYEQYF
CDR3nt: TGCGCCAGCAGCTTGACTAGTCCCTACGAGCAGTACTTC

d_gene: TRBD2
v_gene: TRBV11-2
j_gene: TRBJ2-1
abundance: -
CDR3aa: CASSARRGRDYNEQFF
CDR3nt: TGTGCCAGCAGCGCGAGGCGCGGGAGGGACTACAATGAGCAGTTCTTC

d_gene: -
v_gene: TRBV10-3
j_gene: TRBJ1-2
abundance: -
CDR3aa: CAISAAGRGNYGYTF
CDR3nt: TGTGCCATCAGTGCGGCCGGCAGGGGAAACTATGGCTACACCTTC

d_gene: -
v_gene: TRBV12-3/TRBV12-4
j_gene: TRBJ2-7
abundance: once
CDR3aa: CASRRIGRSEQYF
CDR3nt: TGTGCCAGCCGCCGGATAGGGCGGTCCGAGCAGTACTTC

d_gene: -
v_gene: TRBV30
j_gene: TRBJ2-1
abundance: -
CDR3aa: CAWSDYNEQFF
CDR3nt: TGTGCCTGGAGTGACTACAATGAGCAGTTCTTC

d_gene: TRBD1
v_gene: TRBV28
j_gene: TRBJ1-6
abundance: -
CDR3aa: CASSSTGTAYNSPLHF
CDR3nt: TGTGCCAGCAGTTCCACCGGGACAGCCTATAATTCACCCCTCCACTTT

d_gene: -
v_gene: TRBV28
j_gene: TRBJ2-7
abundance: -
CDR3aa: CASSPRKVTYEQYF
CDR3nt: TGTGCCAGCAGTCCCCGGAAAGTGACCTACGAGCAGTACTTC

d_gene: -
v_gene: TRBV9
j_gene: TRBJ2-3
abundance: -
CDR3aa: CASSVGKVTTDTQYF
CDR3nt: TGTGCCAGCAGCGTAGGAAAAGTGACCACAGATACGCAGTATTTT